This T cell receptor beta chain derives from a study of OX40 agonist ivuxolimab in advanced cancers. Study in general: While on treatment, patients had intravenous ivuxolimab at 0.01 to 10 mg/kg every 2 weeks. Dose-escalation patients' cancers were hepatocellular carcinoma, melanoma, renal cell or head and neck cancer. At approximately 80% male, the cohort had a mean age of around 56 years, ranging from about 23 to 79.

Clones were sequenced by immunoSEQ multiplex PCR, and TCRdb holds only the in-frame ones, with some missing. This table holds around 67,000 clones, around 84% found once. Notes on this clone: The target antigen is unknown.

Findings and caveats of the study: Circulating CD4+ and CD8+ T cells showed clonal expansion by week 6 at 0.1 to 3.0 mg/kg.

Germline lookup yields CDR1 MNHEY and CDR2 SMNVEV (reference sequence). The CDR3 is made up of 13 amino acids. The V gene lost 1 base and the J gene lost 4 bases, with 5 bases spanning the gap. The receptor comes from an adult with an advanced solid tumor such as melanoma, head and neck, liver or kidney cancer. The chain recombines TRBV27 with TRBJ1-3, with no clear D. Sample: CD4+ or CD8+ T cells sorted from blood, taken in a trial of the OX40 agonist ivuxolimab. This CDR3 reads CASSLFVGNTIYF. Written as DNA, the CDR3 is TGTGCCAGCAGTTTATTCGTCGGAAACACCATATATTTT.